This T cell receptor beta chain was captured by sequencing in a study of blood T cell repertoires in COVID-19. Study-level background: T cells, B-cell-depleted T cells, or PBMCs provided the cDNA or gDNA that served as material.

Repertoires were generated with immunoSEQ multiplex PCR, while TCRdb's copy carries only in-frame clones and drops some. This sample yields approximately 170,000 clones, of which around 81% are seen a single time; about an eighth belongs to the top ten. Germline lookup yields CDR1 LNHDA and CDR2 SQIVND (reference sequence). The CDR3 length is 12 residues. J was trimmed by 2 bases and V by 9 bases; bases with no gene match: 3. This TCR derives from a man between 65 and 80 years old who had recovered from COVID-19. Input material: peripheral blood. The chain uses TRBV19 and TRBJ1-2; 7 positions agree with TRBD1. The CDR3 sequence: CASRGQNYGYTF. For the CDR3, the DNA is TGTGCCAGCCGGGGACAGAACTATGGCTACACCTTC.